The T cell receptor (beta chain) described here comes from a study of shared clonotypes between healthy human individuals. Study-level results: Across a handful of donors, naive CD4 shared roughly 5%, naive CD8 over 3%, memory CD4 2.3%, memory CD8 around 0.42%. Represented diversity (both genetic and exposure-history) was limited by the small number of donors.

Turning to this clone: Antigen specificity is unknown.

Profiled with immunoSEQ multiplex PCR; TCRdb holds only in-frame clones, not every one. The table includes millions of clones, 90% to 95% detected once. The sample consisted of naive CD4+ T cells sorted from blood. Subset given: CD45RA+ positively selected. The clonotype comes from a man younger than 30 in good health.

This chain's CDR3 is CASSPPRVGEQETQYF. The CDR3 DNA follows: TGTGCCAGCTCACCACCTCGGGTTGGGGAGCAAGAGACCCAGTACTTC. The V gene is TRBV18, the J gene TRBJ2-5; D perhaps matches TRBD2 (5 bases). The CDR3 extends over 16 amino acids. V lost 0 bases and J 2 bases, leaving 13 bases between the germline ends. The germline V gene encodes CDR1 KGHSH and CDR2 LQKENI.